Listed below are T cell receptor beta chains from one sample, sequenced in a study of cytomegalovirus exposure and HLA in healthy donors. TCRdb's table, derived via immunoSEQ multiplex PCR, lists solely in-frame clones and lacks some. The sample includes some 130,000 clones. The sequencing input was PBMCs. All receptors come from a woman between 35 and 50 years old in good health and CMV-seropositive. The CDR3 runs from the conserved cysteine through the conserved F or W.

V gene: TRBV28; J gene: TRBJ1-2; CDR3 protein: CASSPGGNYGYTF
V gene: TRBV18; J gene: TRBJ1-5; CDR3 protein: CASSTGGDQPQHF
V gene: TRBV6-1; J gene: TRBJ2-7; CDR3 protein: CASSATSGGYEQYF
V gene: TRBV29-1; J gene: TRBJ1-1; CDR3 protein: CSVYPGQGITEAFF
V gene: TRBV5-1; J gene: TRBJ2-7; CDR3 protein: CASSLGASGNYEQYF
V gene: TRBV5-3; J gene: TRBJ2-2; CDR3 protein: CARSSGTSTGELFF
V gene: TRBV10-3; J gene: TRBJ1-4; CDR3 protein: CAINRDLGEKLFF
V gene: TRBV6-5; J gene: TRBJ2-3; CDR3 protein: CATGGGPHTQYF
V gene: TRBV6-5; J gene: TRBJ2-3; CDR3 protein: CASSYSPSGSTDTQYF
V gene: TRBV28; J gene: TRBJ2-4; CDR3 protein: CASSPQRGLEHIQYF
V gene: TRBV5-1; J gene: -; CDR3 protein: CASSTRSSYEQYF
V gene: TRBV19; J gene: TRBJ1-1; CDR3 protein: CASSIAPRGPSSEAFF
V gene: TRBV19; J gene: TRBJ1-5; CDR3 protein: CASRYRAANQPQHF
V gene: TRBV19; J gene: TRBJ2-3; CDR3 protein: CASSLISTSGMGDTQYF
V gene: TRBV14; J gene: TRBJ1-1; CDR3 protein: CASSQEAWEMNTEAFF
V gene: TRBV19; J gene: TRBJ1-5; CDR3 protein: CASSFGTGANQPQHF
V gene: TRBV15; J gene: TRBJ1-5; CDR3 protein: CATSTRQGSQPQHF
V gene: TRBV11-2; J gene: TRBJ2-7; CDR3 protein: CASSVRDRVHEQYF
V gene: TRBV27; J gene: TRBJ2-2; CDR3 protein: CASRRYTGELFF